Listed below are T cell receptor beta chains from one sample, sequenced in a study of identical twins. A single record per CDR3 protein comes from TCRdb applying MiXCR to the 5' RACE reads. Seen here are roughly 200,000 distinct CDR3 sequences, around 6.9% observed once, and the top ten hold about 1.8%. The same specimen was also included in a second study, on yellow fever vaccine responses in identical twins.

Sample: memory (CD45RO+) T cells sorted from blood. Source of these receptors: a woman aged 18-30 years in good health. CDR3s include the opening cysteine and the closing phenylalanine or tryptophan. Fields, in order: J gene, D gene, V gene, clone size, CDR3 DNA, CDR3 protein. D genes are given only for firm matches. Clone size is not always given. Where it is, it says once, few, many or a class for expanded clones.

TRBJ2-6	NA	TRBV5-1	few	TGCGCCAGCAGCCCATCCCCCAGGGTTCACGGGGCCAACGTCCTGACTTTC	CASSPSPRVHGANVLTF
TRBJ2-7	TRBD1	TRBV6-2/TRBV6-3	many	TGTGCCAGCAGTAACCGCCGGGACAGGGGTCTCAACGAGCAGTACTTC	CASSNRRDRGLNEQYF
TRBJ2-2	NA	TRBV3-1	NA	TGTGCCAGCAGCCAAGGGACAGTCGCGAACACCGGGGAGCTGTTTTTT	CASSQGTVANTGELFF
TRBJ1-5	NA	TRBV27	NA	TGTGCCAGCAGTCTGGATCGCGGACAGCCCCAGCATTTT	CASSLDRGQPQHF
TRBJ2-4	TRBD1	TRBV28	few	TGTGCCAGCAGTACGACAGGGGGCACAGACATTCAGTACTTC	CASSTTGGTDIQYF
TRBJ1-1	TRBD1	TRBV7-9	many	TGTGCCAGCAGCACAGGACAGGGGGCGAACACTGAAGCTTTCTTT	CASSTGQGANTEAFF
TRBJ2-3	TRBD2	TRBV24-1	NA	TGTGCCACCAGTGATTTGCCGGTAGCGGGAGGTGCGGATACGCAGTATTTT	CATSDLPVAGGADTQYF
TRBJ1-6	NA	TRBV18	NA	TGTGCCAGCTCACCTTACGCGGGGAGCTCCTATAATTCACCCCTCCACTTT	CASSPYAGSSYNSPLHF
TRBJ2-4	NA	TRBV2	NA	TGTGCCAGCAGAGCCTGGGACTTCAAAAACATTCAGTACTTC	CASRAWDFKNIQYF
TRBJ2-2	TRBD1	TRBV2	NA	TGTGCCAGCAAGGGTGCAGGGGGTAGCACCGGGGAGCTGTTTTTT	CASKGAGGSTGELFF
TRBJ2-3	TRBD2	TRBV6-4	many	TGTGCCAGCAGTGATTCTAGCGGGGGGGCCGGTACGCAGTATTTT	CASSDSSGGAGTQYF
TRBJ2-3	NA	TRBV20-1	many	TGCAGTGCTAGAATCCGGGAGACAGATACGCAGTATTTT	CSARIRETDTQYF
TRBJ2-6	NA	TRBV6-2/TRBV6-3	few	TGTGCCAGCAGCTCTACCCGGACCTCTGGGGCCAACGTCCTGACTTTC	CASSSTRTSGANVLTF
TRBJ2-5	TRBD2	TRBV7-2	many	TGTGCCAGCAGCGTCGGACTAGCTAGGGGTCAAGAGACCCAGTACTTC	CASSVGLARGQETQYF
TRBJ1-2	NA	TRBV20-1	many	TGCAGTGCTAGAGAGGGGGCGAAGGGAGATGGCTACACCTTC	CSAREGAKGDGYTF
TRBJ2-5	NA	TRBV5-1	many	TGCGCCAGCAGCGCGAACCAAGAGACCCAGTACTTC	CASSANQETQYF
TRBJ2-7	NA	TRBV28	many	TGTGCCAGCATTGGACGAGGGGAGCAGTACTTC	CASIGRGEQYF
TRBJ2-5	TRBD2	TRBV5-1	few	TGCGCCAGCAGCTTGTCTAGCGGGTTCCAAGAGACCCAGTACTTC	CASSLSSGFQETQYF
TRBJ2-3	TRBD2	TRBV29-1	many	TGCAGCGTTAGGGCTAGCGGCCTCACAGATACGCAGTATTTT	CSVRASGLTDTQYF
TRBJ2-1	TRBD2	TRBV5-1	many	TGCGCCAGCAGCCCGGGACTAGCGGACAATGAGCAGTTCTTC	CASSPGLADNEQFF
TRBJ2-1	NA	TRBV3-1	few	TGTGCCAGCAGCCTTCAGGTAAATGAGCAGTTCTTC	CASSLQVNEQFF
TRBJ1-6	TRBD1	TRBV5-1	few	TGCGCCAGCAGCGAGGGGGGACAGATAAATTCACCCCTCCACTTT	CASSEGGQINSPLHF
TRBJ2-3	NA	TRBV5-1	NA	TGCGCCAGCAGCCACAATATACAGGTCTCTCGCACAGATACGCAGTATTTT	CASSHNIQVSRTDTQYF
TRBJ2-7	NA	TRBV5-4	few	TGTGCCAGCAGCTTGAAGGGTTCGAACGAGCAGTACTTC	CASSLKGSNEQYF
TRBJ1-5	NA	TRBV10-3	NA	TGTGCCATCAGTGACGGTATCCGACAGCCCCAGCATTTT	CAISDGIRQPQHF
TRBJ2-1	NA	TRBV9	NA	TGTGCCAGCAGCGTAGACGAGGGGGCCTACAATGAGCAGTTCTTC	CASSVDEGAYNEQFF
TRBJ1-5	NA	TRBV28	NA	TGTGCCAGCAGTTTCGGCCGGGGTAATCAGCCCCAGCATTTT	CASSFGRGNQPQHF
TRBJ1-5	TRBD1	TRBV6-1	many	TGTGCCAGCAGTACAGGGGTGCCCCAGCATTTT	CASSTGVPQHF
TRBJ2-7	TRBD2	TRBV7-2	NA	TGTGCCAGCAGCCCAGGACTAGCGGGGGGGAACTACGAGCAGTACTTC	CASSPGLAGGNYEQYF
TRBJ1-4	NA	TRBV7-8	NA	TGTGCCAGCAGCAGTCAGGGACGGTGGGATGAAAAACTGTTTTTT	CASSSQGRWDEKLFF
TRBJ1-1	NA	TRBV5-4	NA	TGTGCCAGCAGCTTGGGGCGGCAGGGGAAAAGGGAAGCTTTCTTT	CASSLGRQGKREAFF
TRBJ2-1	TRBD2	TRBV20-1	few	TGCAGTGCTAGAGTTCGCGCCGCTTTAGCGGGGGCTGATAATGAGCAGTTCTTC	CSARVRAALAGADNEQFF
TRBJ2-1	NA	TRBV7-3	few	TGTGCCAGCAGCCTTCCGGGGCTCTCCTACAATGAGCAGTTCTTC	CASSLPGLSYNEQFF
TRBJ1-1	NA	TRBV5-1	many	TGCGCCAGCAGCTTGACAGGATCGAACACTGAAGCTTTCTTT	CASSLTGSNTEAFF
TRBJ2-1	NA	TRBV5-5	few	TGTGCCAGCAGCTCGGGTTCTCGATTGAGATCTGAGCAGTTCTTC	CASSSGSRLRSEQFF
TRBJ1-1	NA	TRBV28	NA	TGTGCCAGCAGAGTAGGGAGAGGGGCCACTGAAGCTTTCTTT	CASRVGRGATEAFF
TRBJ1-1	TRBD1	TRBV4-3	many	TGCGCCAGCAGCCAAGATACAGGGGGCACTGAAGCTTTCTTT	CASSQDTGGTEAFF
TRBJ1-6	NA	TRBV28	many	TGTGCCAGCAGTTTAGTAGCGATTAATTCACCCCTCCACTTT	CASSLVAINSPLHF
TRBJ2-1	TRBD2	TRBV11-2	many	TGTGCCAGCAGCTTACGTATACTAGCGGGGGCTGAGCAGTTCTTC	CASSLRILAGAEQFF
TRBJ2-5	TRBD2	TRBV7-2	few	TGTGCCAGCAGCTTTCCCTCTGCGGGAGGGGTTGAGACCCAGTACTTC	CASSFPSAGGVETQYF
TRBJ2-5	NA	TRBV7-9	NA	TGTGCCAGCAGCTTAGAAGCGAAGACCCAGTACTTC	CASSLEAKTQYF
TRBJ2-1	TRBD2	TRBV6-2/TRBV6-3	NA	TGTGCCAGCAGTTACTCCCCCGTTAGCGGGAGAAACAATGAGCAGTTCTTC	CASSYSPVSGRNNEQFF
TRBJ2-2	TRBD2	TRBV15	NA	TGTGCCACCAGCCCACGGGACTACAACACCGGGGAGCTGTTTTTT	CATSPRDYNTGELFF
TRBJ2-7	NA	TRBV12-3/TRBV12-4	many	TGTGCCAGCAGTTTGGGACATTCCTACGAGCAGTACTTC	CASSLGHSYEQYF
TRBJ2-1	TRBD1	TRBV5-1	NA	TGCGCCAGCAGCCGCTCGACAGGGGCCGAGGGTGAGCAGTTCTTC	CASSRSTGAEGEQFF
TRBJ2-5	NA	TRBV10-3	many	TGTGCCATCAGGGAGCAAGTCCAAGAGACCCAGTACTTC	CAIREQVQETQYF
TRBJ2-7	NA	TRBV7-2	few	TGTGCCAGCAGCTTTAGTCTTAGCGCCAGCGAGCAGTACTTC	CASSFSLSASEQYF
TRBJ2-3	TRBD2	TRBV29-1	few	TGCAGCGTCCGAGGACTAGCGGGGAATGCAGATACGCAGTATTTT	CSVRGLAGNADTQYF
TRBJ2-5	TRBD2	TRBV2	many	TGTGCCAGCAGTCGGACTAGCGCTAAGGGGGAGACCCAGTACTTC	CASSRTSAKGETQYF
TRBJ2-2	NA	TRBV20-1	many	TGCAGTGCTAGGTTTGAGGGAAACACCGGGGAGCTGTTTTTT	CSARFEGNTGELFF
TRBJ2-3	TRBD1	TRBV4-3	NA	TGCGCCAGCAGCCAAGACTATGACAGGGGAAACGCAGATACGCAGTATTTT	CASSQDYDRGNADTQYF
TRBJ2-7	NA	TRBV20-1	many	TGCAGTGCTAGAGATCCGGACTTCTACGAGCAGTACTTC	CSARDPDFYEQYF
TRBJ2-2	TRBD1	TRBV7-2	few	TGTGCCAGCAGCTTCCGACAGGGAAACACCGGGGAGCTGTTTTTT	CASSFRQGNTGELFF
TRBJ2-1	NA	TRBV7-2	few	TGTGCCAGCAGCTTAGCCTGGGGGGAGAAGCAGTTCTTC	CASSLAWGEKQFF
TRBJ2-2	NA	TRBV2	NA	TGTGCCAGCAGTGCAGTCGGTACAGGCACCGGGGAGCTGTTTTTT	CASSAVGTGTGELFF
TRBJ2-5	TRBD2	TRBV7-7	few	TGTGCTATATCCGGACTAGCGGGGGGGATAGAGACCCAGTACTTC	CAISGLAGGIETQYF
TRBJ2-5	TRBD1	TRBV7-2	many	TGTGCCAGCAATCTACAGGGGGAGACCCAGTACTTC	CASNLQGETQYF
TRBJ2-2	TRBD1	TRBV4-1	few	TGCGCCAGCAGCCTCGTGGGGCAGGGGGCTACGAACACCGGGGAGCTGTTTTTT	CASSLVGQGATNTGELFF
TRBJ2-3	TRBD2	TRBV28	NA	TGTGCCAGCAGTCCGGCGTCTAGCGGGAGTCAGTATTTT	CASSPASSGSQYF
TRBJ1-4	TRBD1	TRBV30	few	TGTGCCTGGAAAGTCCCAGGGGGTGGGGAAAAACTGTTTTTT	CAWKVPGGGEKLFF